This paragraph covers one T cell receptor (beta chain) sequence. Germline V gene sequence: CDR1 KGHSH, CDR2 LQKENI. The trim removed 3 bases at V and 12 bases at J, leaving 15 bases unmatched. The CDR3 spans 15 residues. The table came from immunoSEQ multiplex PCR; TCRdb's copy has only in-frame clones and leaves some out. The sample lists roughly 80,000 clones; around nine tenths were seen once. The sample is drawn from a study of technical replicates of blood from several donors. Sequencing used T cells isolated from PBMCs. This sequence was found in a human donor in good health. This chain joins TRBV18 and TRBJ2-7; 9 bases map to TRBD1. In DNA form, the CDR3 reads TGTGCCAGCTCACCGGGACAGGGTAGTTCTCAACGACGGTACTTC. This translates into CASSPGQGSSQRRYF. The variable domain in full, with the rest retrieved from reference TRBV18 and TRBJ2-7, is NAGVMQNPRHLVRRRGQEARLRCSPMKGHSHVYWYRQLPEEGLKFMVYLQKENIIDESGMPKERFSAEFPKEGPSILRIQQVVRGDSAAYFCASSPGQGSSQRRYFGPGTRLTVT.